This TCR beta chain appears in the sequencing data of a study of cytomegalovirus exposure and HLA in healthy donors. Study-wide results and caveats: It was confirmed in vitro that a few of the CMV-associated chains were specific for CMV antigens.

The method was immunoSEQ multiplex PCR; TCRdb's version includes in-frame clones alone and lacks a portion of them. The data hold approximately 65,000 clones, with roughly nine tenths observed a single time. Turning to this clone: Its target is unknown.

V lost 2 bases and J 0 bases, leaving 10 bases between the germline ends. Germline CDR1 reads GTSNPN; CDR2 reads SVGIG (reference sequence). This CDR3 is built from 14 residues. The TCR originated in a man aged 18 to 30 in good health and CMV-seronegative. The sequencing input was PBMCs. The genes are TRBV30 and TRBJ1-2; D is unclear. The CDR3 DNA is TGTGCCTGGAGTCCCACCCCAGCTAACTATGGCTACACCTTC. Protein: CAWSPTPANYGYTF.